These 5 T cell receptor beta chains were sequenced from one sample in a study of T cell responses to AZD1222 COVID-19 vaccine. Profiled with immunoSEQ multiplex PCR; TCRdb holds only in-frame clones, not every one. The sample yields 70,000 or so clones, about nine tenths seen once. Specimen: peripheral blood, collected on day 0 of AZD1222 vaccination. Every receptor here comes from an adult in good health.

The V gene is TRBV5-4, the J gene TRBJ1-6; no firm D call. Germline V gene sequence: CDR1 SGHNT, CDR2 YYREEE (reference sequence). The CDR3 spans 15 residues. Trimming took 0 bases from V and 7 from J, leaving 11 bases between them. The CDR3 DNA is TGTGCCAGCAGCTTGGAGCCCAGTCGCAATTCACCCCTCCACTTT. It is translated as CASSLEPSRNSPLHF.

This clone has just a few counts. This chain joins TRBV6-1 and TRBJ2-5; TRBD1 might be the D (6 bases). Germline loops: CDR1 MNHNS, CDR2 SASEGT. This CDR3 is built from 16 residues. The ends were cut back, 1 base at V and 4 bases at J, with 16 bases in the middle. CDR3 amino acids: CASSEEAGKGGETQYF. CDR3 coding DNA: TGTGCCAGCAGTGAAGAGGCAGGGAAAGGGGGAGAGACCCAGTACTTC.

The V and J genes are TRBV14 and TRBJ1-6; TRBD1 aligns across 7 bases. With 4 bases clipped from V and 7 bases from J, the junction kept 10 bases outside the gene matches. This CDR3 has 16 amino acids. Germline loops: CDR1 SGHDN, CDR2 FVKESK. The CDR3 is CASSPVADRFNSPLHF. In nucleotides, the CDR3 is TGTGCCAGCAGCCCCGTAGCGGACAGGTTCAATTCACCCCTCCACTTT.

The chain employs TRBV15 and TRBJ2-3; a weak D match, TRBD1 (5 bases). Trimming removed 5 bases from V and 6 bases from J, with 24 bases in between. This CDR3 comprises 17 residues. Per germline, CDR1 LNHNV and CDR2 YYDKDF (reference sequence). The CDR3 sequence is CATSLPGGPPSGDTQYF. Here the CDR3 DNA reads TGTGCCACCAGCCTCCCTGGTGGGCCGCCCTCAGGGGATACGCAGTATTTT.

The chain uses TRBV30 and TRBJ2-3; the match to TRBD2 covers 10 bases. Trimming took 5 bases from V and 8 from J; bases not matched to a gene: 16. This CDR3 comprises 16 residues. Germline CDR1 and CDR2: GTSNPN and SVGIG (reference sequence). The CDR3 region is CAWVNGVAGGGGTQYF. The CDR3 DNA follows: TGTGCCTGGGTCAACGGGGTAGCGGGGGGAGGTGGTACGCAGTATTTT.